The 18 T cell receptor beta chains below all came from one sample that was sequenced in a study of T cell repertoires in cytomegalovirus infection. The antigens for these receptors are not known. TCRdb redid the calling of the reads with MiXCR, one entry per CDR3 protein. This table has around 430,000 distinct CDR3 sequences, roughly 42% appearing once. The sequenced sample was cultured PBMCs, obtained from culture after CMV antigen stimulation. The receptor source for this set is a human donor in good health (CMV status not recorded). Some clones in this sample may be carry-over from other donors' samples.

The chain is built from TRBV5-1 and TRBJ2-2; TRBD2 matches 8 bases. Germline trimming cut 4 bases from V and 1 base from J; bases unmatched to any gene: 9. Germline V gene lookup returns CDR1 SGHRS and CDR2 YFSETQ. This CDR3 spans 17 amino acids. The DNA of the CDR3 is TGCGCCAGCAGCCAGCGCCGGACTAGCAGGAACACCGGGGAGCTGTTTTTT. This sequence encodes CASSQRRTSRNTGELFF.

This chain uses TRBV28 with TRBJ1-1, with D unresolved. Germline V lookup: CDR1 MDHEN, CDR2 SYDVKM. V was pared by 5 bases and J by 6 bases, with 10 bases between. The CDR3 covers 12 residues. CDR3 in amino acids: CASSRSRPEAFF. The CDR3 nucleotides are TGTGCCAGCAGTCGCAGTCGCCCTGAAGCTTTCTTT. Complete variable domain (other parts from reference TRBV28 and TRBJ1-1): DVKVTQSSRYLVKRTGEKVFLECVQDMDHENMFWYRQDPGLGLRLIYFSYDVKMKEKGDIPEGYSVSREKKERFSLILESASTNQTSMYLCASSRSRPEAFFGQGTRLTVV.

This clonotype was recorded a few times. The V gene is TRBV27, the J gene TRBJ1-2, with 10 bases that match TRBD1. The CDR3 spans 15 residues. CDR1 is MNHEY, CDR2 SMNVEV, per germline (reference sequence). V was clipped by 5 bases and J by 8 bases; unmatched bases: 11. CDR3 protein: CASSEYRDRGWGYTF. As DNA, the CDR3 is TGTGCCAGCAGTGAATACCGGGACAGGGGATGGGGCTACACCTTC.

J is TRBJ2-1 and V is TRBV6-1; TRBD2 matches 9 bases. CDR1 is MNHNS, CDR2 SASEGT, per germline. The V segment lost 6 bases and the J segment 1 base; nucleotides outside the gene matches: 10. This CDR3 region has 17 residues. CDR3 loop: CASSQFLRGGSYNEQFF. The CDR3 DNA follows: TGTGCCAGCAGCCAATTTTTGCGGGGGGGGTCCTACAATGAGCAGTTCTTC.

The chain has TRBV12-3 or TRBV12-4 and TRBJ1-5; no clear D. The CDR3 is 15 amino acids. Between the trimmed V and J ends, which lost 1 base and 4 bases, there was a span of 11 bases. The DNA of the CDR3 is TGTGCCAGCAGTTTAGAGGGTGAGGAAAATCAGCCCCAGCATTTT. Translating gives CASSLEGEENQPQHF.

This clonotype was detected only a few times. The chain is built from TRBV6-1 and TRBJ1-4; maybe TRBD1 (5 bases). CDR3 length equals 15 residues. The V end was cut by 6 bases, the J end by 8 bases, with 19 bases between. Per the germline V gene, CDR1 is MNHNS and CDR2 is SASEGT. In DNA form, the CDR3 reads TGTGCCAGCAGCCCGCAAGGGGACTCGTCAGAAAAACTGTTTTTT. It codes for CASSPQGDSSEKLFF.

This clonotype has ten or more counts. The genes are TRBV6-1 and TRBJ1-2, with 8 nucleotides matching TRBD1. This CDR3 spans 14 amino acids. Trimming removed 4 bases from V and 3 bases from J; junction bases left unmatched: 4. Germline V gene sequence: CDR1 MNHNS, CDR2 SASEGT. The CDR3 DNA follows: TGTGCCAGCAGTGGACAGGGGTTGTACTATGGCTACACCTTC. It yields the protein CASSGQGLYYGYTF.

This chain joins TRBV2 and TRBJ2-3, with 8 bases fitting TRBD2. Trimming removed 6 bases from V and 8 bases from J; junction bases left unmatched: 7. CDR1 and CDR2 from the germline V gene are SNHLY and FYNNEI. This CDR3 has 13 residues. In nucleotides, the CDR3 is TGTGCCAGCAGCCTGGGACTAGGAGTTACGCAGTATTTT. It specifies CASSLGLGVTQYF.

This clonotype has a handful of counts. V usage is TRBV7-2 and J usage is TRBJ1-1; weak D call: TRBD1 (6 bases). CDR1 is SGHTA and CDR2 is FQGNSA in the germline V gene. The V end was cut by 5 bases, the J end by 1 base, with 11 bases between. The CDR3 contains 14 residues. The DNA of the CDR3 is TGTGCCAGCAGCCGAACAGGGAGGAACACTGAAGCTTTCTTT. Protein: CASSRTGRNTEAFF.

The rearrangement joins TRBV2 to TRBJ1-1, with a possible D match to TRBD1 (5 bases). This CDR3 has 14 amino acids. Germline V CDR1 and CDR2: SNHLY, FYNNEI. The V and J ends lost 3 bases and 4 bases respectively, with 12 bases between them. The CDR3 region has the DNA TGTGCCAGCAGTGAGGAGGGACGGTTCACTGAAGCTTTCTTT. Protein sequence: CASSEEGRFTEAFF.

The rearrangement joins TRBV12-5 to TRBJ2-1, with D possibly called TRBD1 or TRBD2 (5 bases each). The ends were cut back, 0 bases at V and 5 bases at J, with 14 bases in the middle. Germline V lookup: CDR1 LGHNT, CDR2 FRNRAP. The CDR3 loop spans 16 amino acids. CDR3 in DNA: TGTGCTAGTGGTTTGGTACTAGGACTGGGGGACAATGAGCAGTTCTTC. As protein: CASGLVLGLGDNEQFF.

V and J are TRBV6-2 or TRBV6-3 and TRBJ2-7; a possible D gene is TRBD2 (5 bases). V was cut by 1 base and J by 0 bases, with 10 bases left in between. The CDR3 spans 15 residues. Germline loops: CDR1 MNHEY, CDR2 SVGEGT. The CDR3 protein is CASSYWRADSYEQYF. The CDR3 DNA follows: TGTGCCAGCAGTTACTGGCGGGCGGACTCCTACGAGCAGTACTTC.

This CDR3 is CASSPDRAKGEQYF. The CDR3 DNA reads as TGCGCCAGCAGCCCGGACAGGGCCAAGGGGGAGCAGTACTTC. The V and J genes are TRBV4-1 and TRBJ2-7; 8 nucleotides line up with TRBD1. CDR1 MGHRA and CDR2 YSYEKL come from the germline V gene. V lost 4 bases to trimming and J lost 7 bases; unmatched junction nucleotides: 9. The CDR3 sequence is 14 residues long.

This clonotype has just a few counts. The V gene is TRBV12-3 or TRBV12-4, the J gene TRBJ1-1; D not resolved. The CDR3 runs to 14 residues. V dropped 1 base and J dropped 2 bases, with 8 bases sitting between them. CDR3 sequence: CASSLEGSNTEAFF. Written as DNA, the CDR3 is TGTGCCAGCAGTTTAGAGGGCAGTAACACTGAAGCTTTCTTT.

In this sample, this clonotype turned up a few times. This chain uses TRBV12-3 or TRBV12-4 with TRBJ2-7, with D tentatively TRBD1 (6 bases). Between the trimmed V and J ends, which lost 8 bases and 7 bases, there was a span of 18 bases. The CDR3 length is 13 residues. CDR3 in amino acids: CASQGSRDGEQYF. The CDR3, as DNA: TGTGCCAGCCAGGGGAGCAGGGATGGTGAGCAGTACTTC.

This clonotype occurred a few times. The chain has TRBV7-8 and TRBJ1-3; D call uncertain. CDR3 size: 16 residues. Germline values: CDR1 SGHVS, CDR2 FQNEAQ. Trimming cost V 5 bases and J 0 bases, with 14 bases left between them. The CDR3 coding sequence is TGTGCCAGCAGCCTGCTACAGTTGCCCTCTGGAAACACCATATATTTT. Translation: CASSLLQLPSGNTIYF.

The chain recombines TRBV19 with TRBJ1-4; D ambiguous. Between the trimmed V and J ends, which lost 1 base and 0 bases, there was a span of 12 bases. The germline gives CDR1 LNHDA, CDR2 SQIVND (reference sequence). This CDR3 has 17 amino acids. In DNA form, the CDR3 reads TGTGCCAGTAGTATAGGCGGCTTACGTGCAACTAATGAAAAACTGTTTTTT. Protein product: CASSIGGLRATNEKLFF.

This clonotype was seen once. The chain recombines TRBV20-1 with TRBJ2-1; 10 positions agree with TRBD2. The CDR3 consists of 14 residues. The V gene end was trimmed by 3 bases and the J gene end by 8 bases; junction bases not matched to a gene: 7. CDR1 is DFQATT and CDR2 is SNEGSKA in the germline V gene (reference sequence). The CDR3 DNA follows: TGCAGTGCTAGTGGGCTAGCGGGAGAATATGAGCAGTTCTTC. It encodes CSASGLAGEYEQFF.